The T cell receptor (beta chain) under discussion was sequenced for a study of radiotherapy plus CTLA-4 blockade in lung cancer. The CDR3 spans 16 residues. Trimming pared 0 bases from V and 1 base from J, leaving 10 bases between. Per germline, CDR1 ENHRY and CDR2 SYGVKD. Each patient with chemo-refractory metastatic non-small-cell lung cancer was treated with focal radiation plus CTLA-4 blockade using ipilimumab. Some clones are missing from TCRdb's copy, which holds only in-frame ones; the method was immunoSEQ multiplex PCR. Of tens of thousands of clones listed, approximately 72% are singletons. The gene calls are TRBV10-3 and TRBJ1-5, with D maybe TRBD1 (5 bases). The sequences come from peripheral blood, collected from a patient treated with radiotherapy plus ipilimumab. The sequence was collected from a human donor with non-small cell lung cancer who had stable disease on radiotherapy plus ipilimumab. This chain's CDR3 is CAISESSPGSNQPQHF. The CDR3 DNA reads TGTGCCATCAGTGAGTCGAGTCCAGGGAGCAATCAGCCCCAGCATTTT.